Below, 3 T cell receptor beta chains from the same sample are listed, as sequenced in a study of response to subunit inactivated influenza vaccine. TCRdb analysed the RT-PCR reads with MiXCR anew, one entry per CDR3 protein. The table includes 650,000 or so distinct CDR3 sequences, around 15% detected once. The specimen comprised PBMCs from blood, sampled roughly 2 weeks before vaccination. Receptor source: a man between 50 and 59 years old who received an inactivated influenza vaccine.

CDR3 sequence (DNA): TGTGCCAGCAGTTTAGCGCCTAGGGGCGGGGAGCTGTTTTTT. This sequence encodes CASSLAPRGGELFF. This chain links TRBV12-3 or TRBV12-4 with TRBJ2-2; D is possibly TRBD1 (5 bases). The CDR3 is 14 amino acids. The ends were cut back, 0 bases at V and 7 bases at J, with 9 bases in the middle.

This clonotype was found a few times. The chain couples TRBV28 to TRBJ1-5, with D unclear. The CDR3 has 15 residues. Germline values: CDR1 MDHEN, CDR2 SYDVKM. The V end lost 8 bases, the J end lost 3 bases, and 17 bases lay between the germline ends. CDR3 loop: CASGPQDYFNQPQHF. CDR3 bases: TGTGCCAGCGGACCCCAGGATTACTTCAATCAGCCCCAGCATTTT.

This clonotype was seen at least ten times. The CDR3 nucleotides read TGTGCCAGCAGTTTGGGAATAGGGGCGATATATGGCTACACCTTC. It translates to CASSLGIGAIYGYTF. The genes are TRBV12-3 or TRBV12-4 and TRBJ1-2, with D possibly being TRBD1 (5 bases). This CDR3 comprises 15 residues. With 3 bases removed from V and 5 bases from J, the gap between germline ends came to 16 bases.